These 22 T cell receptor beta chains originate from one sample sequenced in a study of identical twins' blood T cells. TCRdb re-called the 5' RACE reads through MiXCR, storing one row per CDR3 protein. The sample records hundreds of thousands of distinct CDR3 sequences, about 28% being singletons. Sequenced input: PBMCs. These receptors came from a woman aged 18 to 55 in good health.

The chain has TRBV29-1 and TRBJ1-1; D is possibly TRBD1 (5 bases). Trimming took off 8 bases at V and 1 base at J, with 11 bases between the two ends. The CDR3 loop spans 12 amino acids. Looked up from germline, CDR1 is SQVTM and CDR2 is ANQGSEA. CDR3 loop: CSSTTGNTEAFF. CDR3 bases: TGCAGCTCAACAACAGGGAACACTGAAGCTTTCTTT.

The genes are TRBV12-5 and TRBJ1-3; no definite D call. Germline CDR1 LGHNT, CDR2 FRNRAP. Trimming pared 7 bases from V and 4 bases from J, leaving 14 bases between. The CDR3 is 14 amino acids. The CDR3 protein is CASVKDLVGNTIYF. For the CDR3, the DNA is TGTGCTAGTGTAAAGGACTTGGTAGGAAACACCATATATTTT.

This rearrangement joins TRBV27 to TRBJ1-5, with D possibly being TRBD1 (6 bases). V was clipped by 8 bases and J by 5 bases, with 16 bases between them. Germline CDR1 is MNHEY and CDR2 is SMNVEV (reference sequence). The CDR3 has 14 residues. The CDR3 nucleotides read TGTGCCAGCCAAAGAGGGGGAGTAGATCAGCCCCAGCATTTT. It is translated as CASQRGGVDQPQHF.

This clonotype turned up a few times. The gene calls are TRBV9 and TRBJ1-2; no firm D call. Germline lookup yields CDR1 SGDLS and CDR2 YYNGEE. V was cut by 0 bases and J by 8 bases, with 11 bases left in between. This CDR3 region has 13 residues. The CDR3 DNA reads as TGTGCCAGCAGCGTAGACGGACCGTTCGGCTACACCTTC. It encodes CASSVDGPFGYTF.

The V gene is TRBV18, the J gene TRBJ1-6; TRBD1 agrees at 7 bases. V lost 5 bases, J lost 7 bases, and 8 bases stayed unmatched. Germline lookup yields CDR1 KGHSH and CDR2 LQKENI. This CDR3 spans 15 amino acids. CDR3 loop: CASSKGADENSPLHF. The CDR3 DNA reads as TGTGCCAGCTCAAAGGGGGCGGATGAGAATTCACCCCTCCACTTT.

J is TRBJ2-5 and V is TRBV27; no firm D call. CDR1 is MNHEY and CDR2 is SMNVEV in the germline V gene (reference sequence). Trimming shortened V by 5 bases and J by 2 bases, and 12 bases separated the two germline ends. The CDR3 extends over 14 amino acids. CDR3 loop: CASSRTGNQETQYF. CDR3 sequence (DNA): TGTGCCAGCAGTAGGACGGGTAATCAAGAGACCCAGTACTTC.

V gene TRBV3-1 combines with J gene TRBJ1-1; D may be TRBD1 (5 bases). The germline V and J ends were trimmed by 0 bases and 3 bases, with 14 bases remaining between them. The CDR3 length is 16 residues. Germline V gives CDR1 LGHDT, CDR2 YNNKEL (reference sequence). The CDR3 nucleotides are TGTGCCAGCAGCCAAGATAGGGGCAGGACCTACACTGAAGCTTTCTTT. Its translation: CASSQDRGRTYTEAFF.

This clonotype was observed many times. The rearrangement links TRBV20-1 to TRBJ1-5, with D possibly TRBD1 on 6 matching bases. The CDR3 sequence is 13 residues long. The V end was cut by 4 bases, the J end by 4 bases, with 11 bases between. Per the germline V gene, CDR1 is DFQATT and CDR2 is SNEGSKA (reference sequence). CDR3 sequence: CSAKGGPNQPQHF. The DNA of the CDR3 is TGCAGTGCTAAGGGGGGCCCAAATCAGCCCCAGCATTTT.

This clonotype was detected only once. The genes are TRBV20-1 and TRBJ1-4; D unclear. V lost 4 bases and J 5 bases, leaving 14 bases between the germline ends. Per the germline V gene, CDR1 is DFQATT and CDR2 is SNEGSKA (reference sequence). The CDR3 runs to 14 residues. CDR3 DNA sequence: TGCAGTGCTAACCCCCGGACGGGAAATGAAAAACTGTTTTTT. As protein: CSANPRTGNEKLFF.

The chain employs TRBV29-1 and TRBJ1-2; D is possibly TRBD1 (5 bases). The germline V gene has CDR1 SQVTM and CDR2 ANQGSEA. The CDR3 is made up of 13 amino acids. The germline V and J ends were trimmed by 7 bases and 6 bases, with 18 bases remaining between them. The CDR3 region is CSGGEGAMDGYTF. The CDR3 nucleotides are TGCAGCGGTGGAGAAGGGGCGATGGATGGCTACACCTTC. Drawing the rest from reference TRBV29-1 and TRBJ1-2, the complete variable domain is SAVISQKPSRDICQRGTSLTIQCQVDSQVTMMFWYRQQPGQSLTLIATANQGSEATYESGFVIDKFPISRPNLTFSTLTVSNMSPEDSSIYLCSGGEGAMDGYTFGSGTRLTVV.

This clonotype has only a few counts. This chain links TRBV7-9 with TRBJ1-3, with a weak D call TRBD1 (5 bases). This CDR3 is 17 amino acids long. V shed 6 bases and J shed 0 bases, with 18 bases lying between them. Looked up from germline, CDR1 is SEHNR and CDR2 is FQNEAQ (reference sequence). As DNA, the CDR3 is TGTGCCAGCAGGGAAGGTCCGGGGACTTCCTCTGGAAACACCATATATTTT. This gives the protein CASREGPGTSSGNTIYF.

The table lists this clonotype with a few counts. This chain's CDR3 is CIMGTGAEKLFF. Written as DNA, the CDR3 is TGCATCATGGGAACAGGGGCTGAAAAACTGTTTTTT. This rearrangement joins TRBV29-1 to TRBJ1-4; 7 bases match TRBD1. There are 12 residues in the CDR3. The V gene's germline CDR1 is SQVTM and CDR2 ANQGSEA. The complete variable domain, with remaining parts taken from reference TRBV29-1 and TRBJ1-4, reads SAVISQKPSRDICQRGTSLTIQCQVDSQVTMMFWYRQQPGQSLTLIATANQGSEATYESGFVIDKFPISRPNLTFSTLTVSNMSPEDSSIYLCIMGTGAEKLFFGSGTQLSVL.

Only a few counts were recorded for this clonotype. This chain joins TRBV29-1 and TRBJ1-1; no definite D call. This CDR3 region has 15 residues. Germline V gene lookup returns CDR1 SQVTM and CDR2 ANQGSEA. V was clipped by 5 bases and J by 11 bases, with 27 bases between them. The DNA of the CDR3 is TGCAGCGTTTCAACCTCGAAAGACTCCGACGGGCTGGCTTTCTTT. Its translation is CSVSTSKDSDGLAFF.

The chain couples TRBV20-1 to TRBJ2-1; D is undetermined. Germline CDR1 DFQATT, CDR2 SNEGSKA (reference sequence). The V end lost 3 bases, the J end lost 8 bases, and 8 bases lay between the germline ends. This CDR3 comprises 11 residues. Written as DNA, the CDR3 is TGCAGTGCTAGCATTAGGTATGAGCAGTTCTTC. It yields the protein CSASIRYEQFF.

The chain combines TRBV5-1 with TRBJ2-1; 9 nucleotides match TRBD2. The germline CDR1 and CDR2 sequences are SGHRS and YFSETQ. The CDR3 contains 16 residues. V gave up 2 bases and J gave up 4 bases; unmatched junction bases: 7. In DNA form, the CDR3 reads TGCGCCAGCAGCTTTGCCCAGACTAGCGGTTACAATGAGCAGTTCTTC. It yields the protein CASSFAQTSGYNEQFF.

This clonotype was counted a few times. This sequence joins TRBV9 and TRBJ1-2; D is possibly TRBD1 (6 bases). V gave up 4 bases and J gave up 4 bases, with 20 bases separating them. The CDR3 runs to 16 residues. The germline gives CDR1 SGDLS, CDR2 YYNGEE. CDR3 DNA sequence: TGTGCCAGCAGCCCGAGGGTGGGGGCAGTGATCTATGGCTACACCTTC. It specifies CASSPRVGAVIYGYTF.

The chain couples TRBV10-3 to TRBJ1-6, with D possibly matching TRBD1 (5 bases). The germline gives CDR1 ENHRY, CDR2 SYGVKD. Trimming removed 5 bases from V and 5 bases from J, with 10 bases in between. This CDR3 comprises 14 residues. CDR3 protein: CAISRGSDNSPLHF. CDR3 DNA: TGTGCCATCAGTAGGGGATCGGATAATTCACCCCTCCACTTT.

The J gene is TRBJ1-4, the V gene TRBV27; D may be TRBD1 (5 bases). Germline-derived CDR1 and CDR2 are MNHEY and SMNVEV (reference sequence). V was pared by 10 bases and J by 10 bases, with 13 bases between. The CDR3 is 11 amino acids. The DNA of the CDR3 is TGTGCCATCCTCTCGGGGGGAAAACTGTTTTTT. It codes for CAILSGGKLFF.

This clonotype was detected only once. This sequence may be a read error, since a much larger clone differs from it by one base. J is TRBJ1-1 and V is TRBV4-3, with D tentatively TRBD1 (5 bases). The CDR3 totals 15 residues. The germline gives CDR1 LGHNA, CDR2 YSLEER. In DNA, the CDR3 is TGCGCCATCAGCCAATCGTGGGACCTCCGTCAGGGAGCTTTCTTT. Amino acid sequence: CAISQSWDLRQGAFF.

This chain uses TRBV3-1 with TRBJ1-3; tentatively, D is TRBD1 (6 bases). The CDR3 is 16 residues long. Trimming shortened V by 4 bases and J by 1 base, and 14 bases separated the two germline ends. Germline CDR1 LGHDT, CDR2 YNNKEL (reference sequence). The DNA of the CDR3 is TGTGCCAGCAGCCGGTTGACAGGAGGGTCTGGAAACACCATATATTTT. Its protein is CASSRLTGGSGNTIYF. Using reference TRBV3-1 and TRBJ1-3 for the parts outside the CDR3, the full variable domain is DTAVSQTPKYLVTQMGNDKSIKCEQNLGHDTMYWYKQDSKKFLKIMFSYNNKELIINETVPNRFSPKSPDKAHLNLHINSLELGDSAVYFCASSRLTGGSGNTIYFGEGSWLTVV.

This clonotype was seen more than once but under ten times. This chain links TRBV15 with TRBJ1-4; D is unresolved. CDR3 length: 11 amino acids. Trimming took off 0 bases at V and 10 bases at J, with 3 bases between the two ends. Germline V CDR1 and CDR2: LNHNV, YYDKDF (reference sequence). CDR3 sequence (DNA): TGTGCCACCAGCAGAGAGGGAAAACTGTTTTTT. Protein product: CATSREGKLFF.

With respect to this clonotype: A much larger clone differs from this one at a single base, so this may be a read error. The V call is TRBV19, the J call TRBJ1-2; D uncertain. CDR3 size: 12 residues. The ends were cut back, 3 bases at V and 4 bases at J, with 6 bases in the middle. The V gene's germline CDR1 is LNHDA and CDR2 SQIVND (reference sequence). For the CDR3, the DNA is TGTGCCAGTAGTATGGTGGGCTATGGCTACACCTTC. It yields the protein CASSMVGYGYTF.